This T cell receptor beta chain was recovered during a study of CD8+ T cells in alopecia areata. The overall study: Female roughly 7-11-week-old C3H/HeJ recipients received skin from 6-12-month-old C3H/HeJ graft donors with spontaneous alopecia.

The authors extracted RNA and reverse transcribed it into cDNA as the sequencing template. The assay was immunoSEQ multiplex PCR, and TCRdb's table has in-frame clones only and misses some. This sample carries more than 250,000 clones, none of them present only once. This clone has a handful of counts. What it recognizes is unknown. Each gene name is a mouse one. Read coverage stops 4 residues before the CDR3 terminus; the germline J gene supplies the remainder. Different DNA sequences within this sample yield the same CDR3. In germline, CDR1 is NNHDY, CDR2 SYVADS. The CDR3 is made up of 14 amino acids. Germline trimming cut 2 bases from V and 3 bases from J; bases unmatched to any gene: 2. Study findings and constraints: Scalp specimens additionally yield sequences from normal skin's resident alphabeta T cells.

Scientists pooled cutaneous lymph node cells and sorted them on CD4, CD8alpha, NKG2D, NKG2ACE and other markers. This receptor was obtained from a C3H/HeJ mouse with alopecia areata. Strain haplotype (MHC): H2-k. The rearrangement uses TRBV13-3 and TRBJ2-4; 8 bases fit TRBD2. Sequenced: CD4+ T cells sorted from a lymph node. The CDR3 here is CASSELGGQNTLYF. The sequenced CDR3 bases are TGTGCCAGCAGTGAATTGGGGGGGCAAAAC.